What follows are 6 T cell receptor beta chains derived from one specimen sequenced in a study of shared clonotypes between healthy human individuals. Sequencing used immunoSEQ multiplex PCR; TCRdb keeps in-frame clones, though not all of them. The sample consists of about 600,000 clones, more than 95% of them appearing once. The sample consisted of naive CD4+ T cells sorted from blood. Sample subset: CD45RA+ positively selected. The receptors shown here come from a woman aged 25 to 39 in good health.

The chain carries TRBV28 and TRBJ2-7; 11 positions match TRBD2. This CDR3 comprises 13 residues. J gave up 2 bases and V 6 bases, and 0 bases lay outside the gene matches. Germline V gene sequence: CDR1 MDHEN, CDR2 SYDVKM. Here the CDR3 reads CASRGLAAYEQYF. CDR3 nucleotides: TGTGCCAGCAGGGGACTAGCGGCCTACGAGCAGTACTTC.

V gene TRBV6-1 combines with J gene TRBJ2-1, with D tentatively TRBD1 or TRBD2 (6 bases each). The V end lost 7 bases, the J end lost 10 bases, and 17 bases lay between the germline ends. Germline values: CDR1 MNHNS, CDR2 SASEGT. This CDR3 has 13 amino acids. CDR3 amino acids: CASTFFGGREQFF. The DNA of the CDR3 is TGTGCCAGCACATTTTTTGGGGGGCGGGAGCAGTTCTTC.

The rearrangement uses TRBV16 and TRBJ2-7; D unresolved. The length of the CDR3 is 14 residues. V lost 2 bases, J lost 0 bases, and 8 bases lay in between. Looked up from germline, CDR1 is KGHSY and CDR2 is FQNENV. CDR3 in amino acids: CASSQHPTSYEQYF. CDR3 in DNA: TGTGCCAGCAGCCAACATCCTACCTCCTACGAGCAGTACTTC.

V usage is TRBV25-1 and J usage is TRBJ2-7; D unresolved. The ends were cut back, 8 bases at V and 5 bases at J, with 10 bases in the middle. The CDR3 length is 11 residues. Germline lookup yields CDR1 MGHDK and CDR2 SYGVNS. In nucleotides, the CDR3 is TGTGCCAGCGGCAGGTTAAACGAGCAGTACTTC. Amino acid sequence: CASGRLNEQYF.

This sequence joins TRBV28 and TRBJ1-1; D remains unclear. Trimming cost V 7 bases and J 12 bases, with 21 bases left between them. The CDR3 has 13 amino acids. Germline lookup yields CDR1 MDHEN and CDR2 SYDVKM. The CDR3 sequence is CASTLDLGSVTFF. Here the CDR3 DNA reads TGTGCCAGCACCCTCGACTTAGGGTCGGTGACTTTCTTT.

V is TRBV6-4 and J is TRBJ2-5; D perhaps matches TRBD2 (6 bases). The CDR3 spans 11 residues. Germline CDR1 and CDR2: MRHNA and SNTAGT. For the CDR3, the DNA is TGTGCAAAAACGGAGGGAGAGACCCAGTACTTC. As protein: CAKTEGETQYF.